This entry lists 18 T cell receptor beta chains sequenced from one sample in a study of CD8 T cells in ankylosing spondylitis. Study outcomes and limitations: What seemed typical of ankylosing spondylitis blood was a TCR beta motif built from under 10 highly homologous variants.

Antigens of these TCRs are unknown. In TCRdb, the 5' RACE reads were re-called with MiXCR into one record per CDR3 protein. The top ten hold 30% of the sample, which has about 90,000 distinct CDR3 sequences, roughly 8.5% seen once. Material for sequencing was blood, either unsorted or a sorted T cell fraction (not recorded which). Source of these receptors: a male donor with ankylosing spondylitis.

This clonotype has a handful of counts. The chain carries TRBV27 and TRBJ1-1, with D possibly TRBD1 on 5 matching bases. CDR1 is MNHEY and CDR2 is SMNVEV in the germline V gene (reference sequence). Trimming pared 6 bases from V and 1 base from J, leaving 9 bases between. This CDR3 has 13 residues. The CDR3 nucleotides read TGTGCCAGCAGCCAGGGAAGGAACACTGAAGCTTTCTTT. Its translation is CASSQGRNTEAFF.

In its sample, this clonotype was seen a few times. V is TRBV12-3 or TRBV12-4 and J is TRBJ2-3, with D tentatively TRBD1 or TRBD2 (6 bases each). The ends were cut back, 7 bases at V and 11 bases at J, with 28 bases in the middle. The CDR3 has 16 amino acids. CDR3 protein: CASTTPGARGVSGQYF. CDR3 in DNA: TGTGCCAGCACCACACCGGGGGCGCGGGGTGTTTCCGGGCAGTATTTT.

Only a few counts were recorded for this clonotype. In nucleotides, the CDR3 is TGTGCCAGCAGGGAGACAGGGGTCGGCACTGAAGCTTTCTTT. Protein: CASRETGVGTEAFF. The genes are TRBV6-1 and TRBJ1-1, with 8 bases that match TRBD1. J gave up 4 bases and V 6 bases, and 7 bases lay outside the gene matches. Germline V gives CDR1 MNHNS, CDR2 SASEGT. There are 14 residues in the CDR3.

This clonotype was counted a few times. J is TRBJ2-1 and V is TRBV12-3 or TRBV12-4, with TRBD2 matching over 10 bases. The CDR3 has 19 residues. V was pared by 8 bases and J by 5 bases, with 21 bases of the junction left unmatched. The CDR3 region is CASSIKGGRGLAGDNEQFF. As DNA, the CDR3 is TGTGCCAGCTCCATCAAGGGGGGAAGGGGGCTAGCGGGAGACAATGAGCAGTTCTTC.

V is TRBV20-1 and J is TRBJ2-1; 8 bases fit TRBD2. The CDR3 consists of 15 residues. The germline gives CDR1 DFQATT, CDR2 SNEGSKA (reference sequence). V shed 6 bases, J shed 4 bases, and the junction held 11 bases outside the gene matches. In nucleotides, the CDR3 is TGCAGTGCGGACCCAAGCGGGAGAGGGTACAATGAGCAGTTCTTC. Protein product: CSADPSGRGYNEQFF.

V is TRBV24-1 and J is TRBJ1-2; D ambiguous. This CDR3 has 12 residues. Germline lookup yields CDR1 KGHDR and CDR2 SFDVKD. The V gene lost 6 bases and the J gene lost 2 bases, with 6 bases spanning the gap. The CDR3: CATSPGNYGYTF. The CDR3, as DNA: TGTGCCACCAGTCCGGGCAACTATGGCTACACCTTC.

The table lists this clonotype with many counts. V gene TRBV29-1 combines with J gene TRBJ2-1, with 8 bases aligning to TRBD2. This CDR3 spans 17 amino acids. The V and J ends lost 5 bases and 4 bases, in that order; junction bases with no gene match: 16. Germline V gives CDR1 SQVTM, CDR2 ANQGSEA. Here the CDR3 DNA reads TGCAGCGTTAAATCAAAATTACGGGGGGGACAATACAATGAGCAGTTCTTC. Protein product: CSVKSKLRGGQYNEQFF.

V is TRBV3-1 and J is TRBJ1-1; D is undetermined. Looked up from germline, CDR1 is LGHDT and CDR2 is YNNKEL (reference sequence). V lost 0 bases to trimming and J lost 5 bases, with 10 bases between them. This CDR3 has 14 amino acids. The CDR3 DNA follows: TGTGCCAGCAGCCAAGATGGACGCGGGACTGAAGCTTTCTTT. Its translation: CASSQDGRGTEAFF.

The CDR3 region has the DNA TGTGCCAGCAGCCCGGGCGAGGGCGCCGGAGAAGAGACCCAGTACTTC. Amino acids: CASSPGEGAGEETQYF. The genes are TRBV7-9 and TRBJ2-5, with a possible D match to TRBD2 (5 bases). CDR3 length equals 16 residues. Trimming took 5 bases from V and 3 from J, leaving 19 bases between them. CDR1 and CDR2 from the germline V gene are SEHNR and FQNEAQ (reference sequence).

V and J are TRBV29-1 and TRBJ2-1; 9 bases map to TRBD1. The J segment lost 3 bases and the V segment lost 1 base, leaving 10 bases of the junction unmatched. Per germline, CDR1 SQVTM and CDR2 ANQGSEA. This CDR3 is 17 amino acids long. The CDR3 sequence: CSVEGVSGQGIYNEQFF. CDR3 coding DNA: TGCAGCGTTGAAGGGGTGTCGGGACAGGGTATCTACAATGAGCAGTTCTTC.

The chain uses TRBV13 and TRBJ2-7; D is perhaps TRBD2 (6 bases). CDR1 is PRHDT and CDR2 is FYEKMQ in the germline V gene (reference sequence). The V end was cut by 0 bases, the J end by 0 bases, with 15 bases between. There are 17 residues in the CDR3. CDR3 residues: CASSLGLGLQSSYEQYF. The CDR3 coding sequence is TGTGCCAGCAGCTTAGGCCTGGGACTCCAAAGCTCCTACGAGCAGTACTTC.

The chain employs TRBV7-9 and TRBJ2-7, with D tentatively TRBD2 (6 bases). The ends were cut back, 3 bases at V and 5 bases at J, with 11 bases in the middle. Germline values: CDR1 SEHNR, CDR2 FQNEAQ (reference sequence). The CDR3 sequence is 13 residues long. The CDR3 DNA sequence: TGTGCCAGCAGCTTTGGGGGGAGTAACGAGCAGTACGTC. Protein product: CASSFGGSNEQYV.

This clonotype was counted a few times. This sequence joins TRBV19 and TRBJ1-1; D is possibly TRBD1 (6 bases). Germline CDR1 and CDR2: LNHDA and SQIVND (reference sequence). The CDR3 contains 12 residues. Trimming shortened V by 10 bases and J by 1 base, and 10 bases separated the two germline ends. CDR3 sequence reads: CATVQGNTEAFF. The CDR3 DNA reads as TGTGCCACCGTACAGGGGAACACTGAAGCTTTCTTT.

This clonotype was detected a few times. The rearrangement links TRBV11-3 to TRBJ2-7; D might be TRBD1 (6 bases). CDR1 SGHNT and CDR2 YENEEA come from the germline V gene. Trimming cost V 0 bases and J 3 bases, with 15 bases left between them. The CDR3 consists of 16 residues. CDR3 coding DNA: TGTGCCAGCAGCTTAGATTCAACTATAGGGGGCTACGAGCAGTACTTC. Protein sequence: CASSLDSTIGGYEQYF.

This clonotype was counted a few times. This chain links TRBV6-1 with TRBJ1-5, with D perhaps matching TRBD1 (5 bases). Looked up from germline, CDR1 is MNHNS and CDR2 is SASEGT. CDR3 size: 16 residues. Deletions cut 7 bases from V and 0 bases from J, with 16 bases between. This CDR3 reads CASTMGWDYSNQPQHF. CDR3 coding DNA: TGTGCCAGCACTATGGGTTGGGACTATAGCAATCAGCCCCAGCATTTT.

This clonotype has at least ten counts. V usage is TRBV14 and J usage is TRBJ2-1; maybe TRBD2 (5 bases). Germline V CDR1 and CDR2: SGHDN, FVKESK. The CDR3 consists of 13 residues. Trimming left V 4 bases short and J 4 bases short, with 8 bases between. In DNA, the CDR3 is TGTGCCAGCAGCCTCGGGAATTACAATGAGCAGTTCTTC. This sequence encodes CASSLGNYNEQFF. Based on the CDR3 plus reference TRBV14 and TRBJ2-1, the full variable domain is EAGVTQFPSHSVIEKGQTVTLRCDPISGHDNLYWYRRVMGKEIKFLLHFVKESKQDESGMPNNRFLAERTGGTYSTLKVQPAELEDSGVYFCASSLGNYNEQFFGPGTRLTVL.

Ten or more counts support this clonotype. This chain links TRBV11-2 with TRBJ2-5, with D unresolved. Per germline, CDR1 SGHAT and CDR2 FQNNGV. The V end was cut by 5 bases, the J end by 9 bases, with 10 bases between. The CDR3 has 11 amino acids. The CDR3 nucleotides are TGTGCCAGCAGCCGCACGGGCCCCCAGTACTTC. It translates to CASSRTGPQYF.

This clonotype appeared many times. The V and J genes are TRBV27 and TRBJ2-7; 9 bases match TRBD2. Germline V gene sequence: CDR1 MNHEY, CDR2 SMNVEV (reference sequence). The CDR3 extends over 15 amino acids. V was clipped by 2 bases and J by 2 bases; unmatched bases: 4. CDR3 coding DNA: TGTGCCAGCAGTTTAGTTAGCGGGAGAACCTACGAGCAGTACTTC. This translates into CASSLVSGRTYEQYF.